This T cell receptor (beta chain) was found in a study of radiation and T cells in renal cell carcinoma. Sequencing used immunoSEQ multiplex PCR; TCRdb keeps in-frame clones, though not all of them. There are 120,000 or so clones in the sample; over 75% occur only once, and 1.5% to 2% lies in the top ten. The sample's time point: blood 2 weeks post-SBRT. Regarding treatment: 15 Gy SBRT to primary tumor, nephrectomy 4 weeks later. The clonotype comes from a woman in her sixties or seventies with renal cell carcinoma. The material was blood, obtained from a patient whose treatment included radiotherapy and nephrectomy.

The CDR3 coding sequence is TGTGCCAGCAGCGGGACAGGGTGGACTGAAGCTTTCTTT. Its translation is CASSGTGWTEAFF. The J gene is TRBJ1-1, the V gene TRBV27; the match to TRBD1 covers 9 bases. This CDR3 contains 13 residues. Trimming took 6 bases from V and 5 from J; bases not matched to a gene: 4. The germline CDR1 and CDR2 sequences are MNHEY and SMNVEV (reference sequence).